The rows below give T cell receptor beta chains drawn from one sample of a study of cytomegalovirus exposure and HLA in healthy donors. Profiled with immunoSEQ multiplex PCR; TCRdb holds only in-frame clones, not every one. The sample has around 140,000 clones; about 78% are singletons. Sequenced input: PBMCs. Receptors were obtained from a man aged 45 to 65 in good health and CMV-seropositive. The CDR3 runs from the conserved cysteine through the conserved F or W. The D gene is left open where the match is weak. Clone size, where shown, is once, few, many, or a class for clones that have expanded.

d_gene: TRBD1; v_gene: TRBV5-4; abundance: once; j_gene: TRBJ2-1; CDR3aa: CASSLGGTGILTYNEQFF; CDR3nt: TGTGCCAGCAGCTTGGGGGGGACAGGGATCTTAACCTACAATGAGCAGTTCTTC
d_gene: TRBD2; v_gene: TRBV7-2; abundance: NA; j_gene: TRBJ2-7; CDR3aa: CASSVAGGPYEQYF; CDR3nt: TGTGCCAGCAGCGTAGCGGGAGGGCCCTACGAGCAGTACTTC
d_gene: TRBD1; v_gene: TRBV9; abundance: few; j_gene: TRBJ1-4; CDR3aa: CASSGPDREANEKLFF; CDR3nt: TGTGCCAGCAGCGGCCCTGACAGGGAAGCTAATGAAAAACTGTTTTTT
d_gene: TRBD2; v_gene: TRBV11-2; abundance: NA; j_gene: TRBJ2-7; CDR3aa: CASSFTPTLAGSYEQYF; CDR3nt: TGTGCCAGCAGCTTCACTCCCACACTAGCGGGCTCCTACGAGCAGTACTTC
d_gene: TRBD1; v_gene: TRBV27; abundance: NA; j_gene: TRBJ2-6; CDR3aa: CASSSPTGKGLSGANVLTF; CDR3nt: TGTGCCAGCAGTTCGCCGACAGGGAAGGGCCTCTCTGGGGCCAACGTCCTGACTTTC
d_gene: NA; v_gene: TRBV5-1; abundance: NA; j_gene: TRBJ1-4; CDR3aa: CASSSGSDEKLFF; CDR3nt: TGCGCCAGCAGTTCCGGGTCGGATGAAAAACTGTTTTTT
d_gene: NA; v_gene: TRBV5-1; abundance: NA; j_gene: TRBJ1-1; CDR3aa: CASSFAEGATSEAFF; CDR3nt: TGCGCCAGCAGCTTTGCGGAGGGCGCAACCTCTGAAGCTTTCTTT
d_gene: NA; v_gene: TRBV9; abundance: NA; j_gene: TRBJ1-4; CDR3aa: CASSVGNRKNEKLFF; CDR3nt: TGTGCCAGCAGCGTAGGTAACAGGAAAAATGAAAAACTGTTTTTT
d_gene: TRBD2; v_gene: TRBV5-4; abundance: NA; j_gene: TRBJ2-2; CDR3aa: CASSKGGAGDTGELFF; CDR3nt: TGTGCCAGCAGCAAAGGGGGAGCGGGGGACACCGGGGAGCTGTTTTTT
d_gene: TRBD1; v_gene: TRBV7-9; abundance: NA; j_gene: TRBJ1-1; CDR3aa: CASSRDRGRDEAFF; CDR3nt: TGTGCCAGCAGCCGGGACAGGGGGCGTGATGAAGCTTTCTTT
d_gene: TRBD2; v_gene: TRBV6-4; abundance: few; j_gene: TRBJ2-3; CDR3aa: CASSDGAGGPIDTQYF; CDR3nt: TGTGCCAGCAGTGACGGAGCGGGAGGGCCAATAGATACGCAGTATTTT
d_gene: NA; v_gene: TRBV27; abundance: NA; j_gene: TRBJ2-1; CDR3aa: CASSLGGSSYNEQFF; CDR3nt: TGTGCCAGCAGTTTAGGAGGGAGCTCCTACAATGAGCAGTTCTTC
d_gene: NA; v_gene: TRBV13; abundance: NA; j_gene: TRBJ2-1; CDR3aa: CASSLEDSPFNEQFF; CDR3nt: TGTGCCAGCAGCTTAGAGGACAGTCCTTTCAATGAGCAGTTCTTC
d_gene: TRBD1; v_gene: TRBV18; abundance: NA; j_gene: TRBJ1-3; CDR3aa: CASSPTGTGAYSSGNTIYF; CDR3nt: TGTGCCAGCTCACCCACCGGGACAGGGGCTTATTCCTCTGGAAACACCATATATTTT
d_gene: TRBD2; v_gene: TRBV7-2; abundance: NA; j_gene: TRBJ2-1; CDR3aa: CASSFRLAGNEQFF; CDR3nt: TGTGCCAGCAGCTTTAGACTAGCGGGTAATGAGCAGTTCTTC
d_gene: NA; v_gene: TRBV5-1; abundance: few; j_gene: TRBJ2-2; CDR3aa: CASSLGQVYFTGELFF; CDR3nt: TGCGCCAGCAGCTTGGGGCAGGTCTATTTCACCGGGGAGCTGTTTTTT
d_gene: TRBD1; v_gene: TRBV4-1; abundance: NA; j_gene: TRBJ1-6; CDR3aa: CASSQREPGQGYNSPLHF; CDR3nt: TGCGCCAGCAGCCAAAGAGAACCGGGACAGGGATATAATTCACCCCTCCACTTT
d_gene: NA; v_gene: TRBV5-6; abundance: NA; j_gene: TRBJ1-2; CDR3aa: CASSLTQGVYGYTF; CDR3nt: TGTGCCAGCAGCTTGACCCAGGGTGTCTATGGCTACACCTTC
d_gene: NA; v_gene: TRBV7-3; abundance: NA; j_gene: TRBJ2-5; CDR3aa: CASSLTAQETQYF; CDR3nt: TGTGCCAGCAGCTTAACAGCTCAAGAAACCCAGTACTTC
d_gene: NA; v_gene: TRBV2; abundance: once; j_gene: TRBJ1-5; CDR3aa: CASRPQGWNQPQHF; CDR3nt: TGTGCCAGCCGGCCACAGGGTTGGAATCAGCCCCAGCATTTT
d_gene: TRBD1; v_gene: TRBV5-6; abundance: NA; j_gene: TRBJ1-2; CDR3aa: CASGDRNNYGYTF; CDR3nt: TGTGCCAGCGGGGACAGGAATAACTATGGCTACACCTTC
d_gene: NA; v_gene: TRBV4-3; abundance: NA; j_gene: TRBJ2-2; CDR3aa: CASSPGDFANTGELFF; CDR3nt: TGCGCCAGCAGCCCTGGGGACTTCGCGAACACCGGGGAGCTGTTTTTT
d_gene: TRBD1; v_gene: TRBV5-1; abundance: NA; j_gene: TRBJ2-3; CDR3aa: CASSLGTGAPDTQYF; CDR3nt: TGCGCCAGCAGCTTGGGGACAGGGGCCCCAGATACGCAGTATTTT
d_gene: TRBD1; v_gene: TRBV2; abundance: NA; j_gene: TRBJ1-5; CDR3aa: CASSRQGPSSNQPQHF; CDR3nt: TGTGCCAGCAGTCGACAGGGCCCCTCTAGCAATCAGCCCCAGCATTTT
d_gene: NA; v_gene: TRBV5-1; abundance: NA; j_gene: TRBJ1-3; CDR3aa: CASSAGSSGNTIYF; CDR3nt: TGCGCCAGCAGCGCCGGGAGTTCTGGAAACACCATATATTTT
d_gene: NA; v_gene: TRBV2; abundance: NA; j_gene: TRBJ2-2; CDR3aa: CASTDRRRLTGELFF; CDR3nt: TGTGCCAGCACCGACAGGCGCAGACTCACCGGGGAGCTGTTTTTT
d_gene: TRBD1; v_gene: TRBV7-9; abundance: NA; j_gene: TRBJ1-1; CDR3aa: CASSSYNRGQGEAFF; CDR3nt: TGTGCCAGCAGCTCGTATAACAGGGGGCAAGGTGAAGCTTTCTTT
d_gene: TRBD2; v_gene: TRBV7-8; abundance: few; j_gene: TRBJ2-1; CDR3aa: CASSLRRLAGGHGNEQFF; CDR3nt: TGTGCCAGCAGCTTAAGAAGGTTAGCGGGGGGGCATGGGAATGAGCAGTTCTTC